Listed below are T cell receptor beta chains from one sample, sequenced in a study of T cell responses to AZD1222 COVID-19 vaccine. Only in-frame clones appear in the TCRdb table, and some are missing; sequencing was by immunoSEQ multiplex PCR. Among over 100,000 clones listed, around 90% were seen once. Sequencing was performed on peripheral blood, taken 28 days after the second AZD1222 dose. These receptors were taken from an adult who received the AZD1222 COVID-19 vaccine. The CDR3 runs from the conserved cysteine through the conserved F or W. D genes are given only for firm matches. Some rows mark clone size as missing; the rest say once, few, many or name a class of expanded clone.

abundance | d_gene | j_gene | v_gene | CDR3nt | CDR3aa
. | . | TRBJ2-5 | TRBV7-6 | TGTGCCAGCAGCTCCACACCGCTGGCGGGGTTGGAGACCCAGTACTTC | CASSSTPLAGLETQYF
. | TRBD2 | TRBJ2-5 | TRBV7-2 | TGTGCCAGCAGCTGGACTAGCGGGGGGCTAGGAAACGGAGAGACCCAGTACTTC | CASSWTSGGLGNGETQYF
. | TRBD2 | TRBJ2-5 | TRBV5-1 | TGCGCCAGCAGCTCGCTACTAGCGGGGGGACGGGAGACCCAGTACTTC | CASSSLLAGGRETQYF
. | . | TRBJ1-4 | TRBV5-1 | TGCGCCAGCAGCTTGGGGGCGGCAACTAATGAAAAACTGTTTTTT | CASSLGAATNEKLFF
. | . | TRBJ1-6 | TRBV27 | TGTGCCAGCAGCTCCCTGGGGGGGATAATAGGTTCACCCCTCCACTTT | CASSSLGGIIGSPLHF
. | . | TRBJ2-3 | TRBV3-1/TRBV3-2 | TGTGCCAGCAGCCATCGGCAGACTCGCACAGATACGCAGTATTTT | CASSHRQTRTDTQYF
. | . | TRBJ1-5 | TRBV28 | TGTGCCAGCAGCCGGGACGGCAATCAGCCCCAGCATTTT | CASSRDGNQPQHF
. | . | TRBJ1-1 | TRBV18 | TGTGCCAGCTCACCCCGGGCAGGGAAGAGCACTGAAGCTTTCTTT | CASSPRAGKSTEAFF
. | TRBD1 | TRBJ1-1 | TRBV7-2 | TGTGCCAGCAGCTTACAGGGGGCAGGTACTGAAGCTTTCTTT | CASSLQGAGTEAFF
once | TRBD2 | TRBJ2-3 | TRBV4-3 | TGCGCCAGCAGCCAAGAAGGCGGCGGGGGGGCCGGTACGCAGTATTTT | CASSQEGGGGAGTQYF
. | TRBD2 | TRBJ2-7 | TRBV9 | TGTGCCAGCAGCGTAGGGCTAGCGGGGACGGTCGAGCAGTACTTC | CASSVGLAGTVEQYF
. | TRBD1 | TRBJ1-6 | TRBV7-2 | TGTGCCAGCAGCCCTAGACAGGGATGGGATTCACCCCTCCACTTT | CASSPRQGWDSPLHF
once | . | TRBJ1-2 | TRBV19 | TGTGCCAGTAGCAAGGCTAACTATGGCTACACCTTC | CASSKANYGYTF
. | TRBD2 | TRBJ2-2 | TRBV9 | TGTGCCAGCAGCGTAACTAGCGGTGGGGCCGGGGAGCTGTTTTTT | CASSVTSGGAGELFF
. | . | TRBJ2-6 | TRBV28 | TGTGCCAGCCACCCGAGCTCTGGGGCCAACGTCCTGACTTTC | CASHPSSGANVLTF
. | . | TRBJ2-5 | TRBV3-1/TRBV3-2 | TGTGCCAGCAGCCAAGATATAGGGATTCAAGAGACCCAGTACTTC | CASSQDIGIQETQYF
. | . | TRBJ2-7 | TRBV24-1 | TGTGCCACCAGTGATAATGACCCCCGTCACGACCACGAGCAGTACTTC | CATSDNDPRHDHEQYF
. | TRBD2 | TRBJ2-5 | TRBV28 | TGTGCCAGCATGGGCGGGGGGTCCCAAGAGACCCAGTACTTC | CASMGGGSQETQYF
. | . | TRBJ2-3 | TRBV7-3 | TGTGCCAGCAGCTTCCAGGTCACAGATACGCAGTATTTT | CASSFQVTDTQYF
. | . | TRBJ1-3 | TRBV5-1 | TGCGCCAGCAGCTTGACAGGGATGGACTCTGGAAACACCATATATTTT | CASSLTGMDSGNTIYF
. | . | TRBJ2-4 | TRBV12-3/TRBV12-4 | TGTGCCAGCAGTTTCTCAGGGTACATTCAGTACTTC | CASSFSGYIQYF
. | . | TRBJ1-1 | TRBV19 | TGTGCCAGTAGTATGAGGCCCGGGGGCGCTGAAGCTTTCTTT | CASSMRPGGAEAFF
. | . | TRBJ2-2 | TRBV14 | TGTGCCAGCAGCCAAGAATGGGGCGCCGGGGAGCTGTTTTTT | CASSQEWGAGELFF
once | TRBD2 | TRBJ2-3 | TRBV28 | TGTGCCAGCAGTTTGGCGGGGAGGGACCATACGCAGTATTTT | CASSLAGRDHTQYF
. | . | TRBJ2-7 | TRBV2 | TGTGCCAGCAGTTCCCAGGGTCGGGGCGAGCAGTACTTC | CASSSQGRGEQYF
. | . | TRBJ1-2 | TRBV7-9 | TGTGCCAGCAGCTTACACGGATTTGGGGGCTACACCTTC | CASSLHGFGGYTF
. | . | TRBJ1-5 | TRBV6-5 | TGTGCCAGCAGTTACTCAGGGGTAGGCAATCAGCCCCAGCATTTT | CASSYSGVGNQPQHF
. | . | TRBJ2-3 | TRBV7-3 | TGTGCCAGCAAACTTCGGTCTAGCACAGATACGCAGTATTTT | CASKLRSSTDTQYF
. | TRBD1 | TRBJ1-2 | TRBV5-6 | TGTGCCAGCAGCTTACAGGGGTTTAGCTATGGCTACACCTTC | CASSLQGFSYGYTF
once | TRBD1 | TRBJ1-2 | TRBV25-1 | TGTGCCAGCCGGACAGGGTCCTATGGCTACACCTTC | CASRTGSYGYTF
once | . | TRBJ2-7 | TRBV27 | TGTGCCAGCAGTAAGCAGGGCGCCTACGAGCAGTACTTC | CASSKQGAYEQYF
. | . | TRBJ2-7 | TRBV20-1 | TGCAGTGCTACTCAGCGGGCCGAGCAGTACTTC | CSATQRAEQYF
. | . | TRBJ2-1 | TRBV5-1 | TGCGCCAGCAGCAACCTTGACAGTTACAATGAGCAGTTCTTC | CASSNLDSYNEQFF
. | TRBD2 | TRBJ2-5 | TRBV6-2/TRBV6-3 | TGTGCCAGCAGTTACTCTTCTGGACTAGCGGGGGTTTTTGAGACCCAGTACTTC | CASSYSSGLAGVFETQYF
. | TRBD1 | TRBJ1-1 | TRBV6-4 | TGTGCCAGCCAGGGGGAGGCAGGGATGACTGAAGCTTTCTTT | CASQGEAGMTEAFF
. | TRBD1 | TRBJ2-5 | TRBV27 | TGTGCCAGCAGTTTCATTTCCGTCAGGGGGCTGTTGGAGACCCAGTACTTC | CASSFISVRGLLETQYF
. | . | TRBJ2-5 | TRBV18 | TGTGCCAGCTCACCACTACGGACAAAGCAAGAGACCCAGTACTTC | CASSPLRTKQETQYF
. | . | TRBJ1-2 | TRBV28 | TGTGCCAGCAGAGAGTCAGGGTCGAACCTGGCTAACTATGGCTACACCTTC | CASRESGSNLANYGYTF
medium-sized | . | TRBJ1-3 | TRBV19 | TGTGCCAGTAGTGGCCCGAACTCTGGAAACACCATATATTTT | CASSGPNSGNTIYF
. | TRBD2 | TRBJ2-3 | TRBV4-1 | TGCGCCAGCAGCCAGAATGGCGGGGGAGGAGATTCGCAGTATTTT | CASSQNGGGGDSQYF
once | . | TRBJ2-2 | TRBV2 | TGTGCCAGCGGGACGACAACCGGGGAGCTGTTTTTT | CASGTTTGELFF
. | TRBD2 | TRBJ2-3 | TRBV7-2 | TGTGCCAGCAGCTCAGGACTAGCAACGGATACGCAGTATTTT | CASSSGLATDTQYF
. | TRBD2 | TRBJ2-1 | TRBV5-1 | TGCGCCAGCAGCCCGGGAAGGGCGGGGGGAAACTACAATGAGCAGTTCTTC | CASSPGRAGGNYNEQFF
. | . | TRBJ1-4 | TRBV11-2 | TGTGCCAGCAGCTTACTAGGGACTCACCTAACTAATGAAAAACTGTTTTTT | CASSLLGTHLTNEKLFF
. | . | TRBJ2-3 | TRBV19 | TGTGCCAGTAGTATTTTCGGGGCCAGCACAGATACGCAGTATTTT | CASSIFGASTDTQYF
. | TRBD1 | TRBJ1-2 | TRBV10-3 | TGTGCCATCAGTGAGGGACAGGGATCGCCCTATGGCTACACCTTC | CAISEGQGSPYGYTF
. | . | TRBJ2-2 | TRBV4-1 | TGCGCCAGCAGCCCTTGGCCCGGGACAACGAACACCGGGGAGCTGTTTTTT | CASSPWPGTTNTGELFF
. | TRBD1 | TRBJ1-2 | TRBV15 | TGTGCCACCAGCAGAGATGGGGGGACAGGGGTTTCCGTAGGCTATGGCTACACCTTC | CATSRDGGTGVSVGYGYTF
. | . | TRBJ2-4 | TRBV5-6 | TGTGCCAGCAGCCCCTGGAAGGGGATAGCCAAAAACATTCAGTACTTC | CASSPWKGIAKNIQYF
. | TRBD1 | TRBJ2-3 | TRBV7-2 | TGTGCCAGCAGCGGGAGGACAGGGCATAGCACAGATACGCAGTATTTT | CASSGRTGHSTDTQYF
once | . | TRBJ1-3 | TRBV11-2 | TGTGCCAGCAGCTTATCGAGGTCCCCCTCTGGAAACACCATATATTTT | CASSLSRSPSGNTIYF
. | . | TRBJ2-2 | TRBV5-1 | TGCGCCACCATGATGGGGGTCCAGAACACCGGGGAGCTGTTTTTT | CATMMGVQNTGELFF
. | . | TRBJ1-2 | TRBV6-5 | TGTGCCAGCAGTTATCAGGCAGTTAGCTATGGCTACACCTTC | CASSYQAVSYGYTF
. | TRBD1 | TRBJ1-2 | TRBV6-6 | TGTGCCAGCAGCCCCCCGGGACAGGGAGGCTATGGCTACACCTTC | CASSPPGQGGYGYTF
. | . | TRBJ1-4 | TRBV11-2 | TGTGCCAGCAGCTTAGTGTCAGGCTGGACTAATGAAAAACTGTTTTTT | CASSLVSGWTNEKLFF
. | TRBD1 | TRBJ2-7 | TRBV7-8 | TGTGCCAGCAGCTCCCGACAGGGGCCGTCCTACGAGCAGTACTTC | CASSSRQGPSYEQYF
. | . | TRBJ1-1 | TRBV14 | TGTGCCAGCACCCTCCTAGCCGGGACTGAAGCTTTCTTT | CASTLLAGTEAFF
. | . | TRBJ1-5 | TRBV19 | TGTGCCAGTACCACGGACCGGAGCAATCAGCCCCAGCATTTT | CASTTDRSNQPQHF
once | . | TRBJ1-1 | TRBV5-1 | TGCGCCACGGGTTCGGGACGCATGAACACTGAAGCTTTCTTT | CATGSGRMNTEAFF